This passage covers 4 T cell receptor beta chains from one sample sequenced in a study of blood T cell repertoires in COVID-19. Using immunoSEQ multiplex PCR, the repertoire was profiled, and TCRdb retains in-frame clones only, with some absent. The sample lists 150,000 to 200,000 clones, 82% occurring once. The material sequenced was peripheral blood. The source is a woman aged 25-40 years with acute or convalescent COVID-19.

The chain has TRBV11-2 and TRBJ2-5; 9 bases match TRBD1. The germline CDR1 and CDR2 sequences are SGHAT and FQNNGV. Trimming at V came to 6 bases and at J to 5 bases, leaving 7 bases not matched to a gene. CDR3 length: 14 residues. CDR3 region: CASSQTGGVETQYF. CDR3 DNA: TGTGCCAGCAGTCAGACAGGGGGGGTCGAGACCCAGTACTTC.

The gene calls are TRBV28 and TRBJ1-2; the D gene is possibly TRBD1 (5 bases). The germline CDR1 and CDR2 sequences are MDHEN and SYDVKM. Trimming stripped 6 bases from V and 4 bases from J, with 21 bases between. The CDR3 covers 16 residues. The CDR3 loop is CASSPSSIGQGYGYTF. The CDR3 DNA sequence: TGTGCCAGCAGCCCCTCAAGCATCGGACAAGGCTATGGCTACACCTTC.

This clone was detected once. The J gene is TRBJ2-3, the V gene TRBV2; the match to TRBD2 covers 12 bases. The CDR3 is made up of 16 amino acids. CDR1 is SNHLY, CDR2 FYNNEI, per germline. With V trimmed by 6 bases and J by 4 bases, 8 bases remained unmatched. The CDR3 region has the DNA TGTGCCAGCAGGAAGACTAGCGGGAGTTCGTCAGATACGCAGTATTTT. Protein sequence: CASRKTSGSSSDTQYF.

CDR3 sequence reads: CASSVDPGGNTGELFF. CDR3 sequence (DNA): TGTGCCAGCAGCGTAGATCCGGGGGGAAACACCGGGGAGCTGTTTTTT. The V gene is TRBV9, the J gene TRBJ2-2, with 7 bases aligning to TRBD2. Germline CDR1 is SGDLS and CDR2 is YYNGEE. The CDR3 spans 16 residues. J was trimmed by 2 bases and V by 0 bases; bases with no gene match: 4. Together with reference TRBV9 and TRBJ2-2, the CDR3 gives the full variable domain: DSGVTQTPKHLITATGQRVTLRCSPRSGDLSVYWYQQSLDQGLQFLIQYYNGEERAKGNILERFSAQQFPDLHSELNLSSLELGDSALYFCASSVDPGGNTGELFFGEGSRLTVL.